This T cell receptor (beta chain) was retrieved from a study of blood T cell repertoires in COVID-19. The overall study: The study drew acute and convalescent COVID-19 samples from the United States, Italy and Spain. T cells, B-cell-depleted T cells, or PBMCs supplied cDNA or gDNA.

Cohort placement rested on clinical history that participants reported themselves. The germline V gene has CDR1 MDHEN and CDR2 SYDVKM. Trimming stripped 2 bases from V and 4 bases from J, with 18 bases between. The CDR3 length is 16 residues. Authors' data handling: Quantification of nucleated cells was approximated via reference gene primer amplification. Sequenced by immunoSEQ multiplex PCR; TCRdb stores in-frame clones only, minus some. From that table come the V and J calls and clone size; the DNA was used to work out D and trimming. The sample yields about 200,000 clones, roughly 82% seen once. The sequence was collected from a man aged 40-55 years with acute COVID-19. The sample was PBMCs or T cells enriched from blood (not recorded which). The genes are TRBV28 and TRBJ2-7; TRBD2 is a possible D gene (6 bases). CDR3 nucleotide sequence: TGTGCCAGCAGTTTAAACCACCGGGACTTCGCGTACGAGCAGTACTTC. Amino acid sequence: CASSLNHRDFAYEQYF.